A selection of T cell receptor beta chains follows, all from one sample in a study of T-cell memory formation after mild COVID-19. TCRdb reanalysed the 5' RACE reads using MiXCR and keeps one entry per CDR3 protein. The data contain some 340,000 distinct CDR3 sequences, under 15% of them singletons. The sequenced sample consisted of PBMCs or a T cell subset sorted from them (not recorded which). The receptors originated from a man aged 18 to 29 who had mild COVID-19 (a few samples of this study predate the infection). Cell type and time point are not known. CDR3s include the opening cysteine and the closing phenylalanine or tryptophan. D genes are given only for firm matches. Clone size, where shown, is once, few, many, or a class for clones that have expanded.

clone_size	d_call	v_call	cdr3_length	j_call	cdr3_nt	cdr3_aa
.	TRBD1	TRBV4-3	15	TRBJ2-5	TGCGCCAGCAGCCAGGAAACAGGGGGCACAGGGACCCAGTACTTC	CASSQETGGTGTQYF
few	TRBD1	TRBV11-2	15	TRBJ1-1	TGTGCCAGCAGCTCGACAGGGGAGTGGAACACTGAAGCTTTCTTT	CASSSTGEWNTEAFF
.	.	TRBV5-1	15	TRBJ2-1	TGCGCCAGCAGCTTGGTTCCAGGGACGAGCAATGAGCAGTTCTTC	CASSLVPGTSNEQFF
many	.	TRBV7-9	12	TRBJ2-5	TGTGCCAGCAGCGGAGGCCTGGAGACCCAGTACTTC	CASSGGLETQYF
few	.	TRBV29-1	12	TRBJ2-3	TGCAGCGCCGATGATGGGGCAGATACGCAGTATTTT	CSADDGADTQYF
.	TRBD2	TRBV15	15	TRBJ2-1	TGTGCCACCAGCAGAGCCAGCGGGGGGTCCGAGGAGCAGTTCTTC	CATSRASGGSEEQFF
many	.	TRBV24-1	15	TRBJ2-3	TGTGCCACCTCCCCCGGTCGGGGGCCCACAGATACGCAGTATTTT	CATSPGRGPTDTQYF
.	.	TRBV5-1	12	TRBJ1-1	TGCGCCAGCAAAGGCGACGGCACTGAAGCTTTCTTT	CASKGDGTEAFF
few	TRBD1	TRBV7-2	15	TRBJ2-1	TGTGCCAGCAGCTTACGAGGGGGCCTAGGCAATGAGCAGTTCTTC	CASSLRGGLGNEQFF
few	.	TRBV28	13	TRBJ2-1	TGTGCCAGCAGTTCGAGACTAGTCCCTGAGCAGTTCTTC	CASSSRLVPEQFF
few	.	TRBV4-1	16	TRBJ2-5	TGCGCCAGCAGCCAAGAAGGTCCTGGGGGAAAAGAGACCCAGTACTTC	CASSQEGPGGKETQYF
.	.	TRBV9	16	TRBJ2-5	TGTGCCAGCAGCGTAGGGTCGGTGGGGGCTGCGGAGACCCAGTACTTC	CASSVGSVGAAETQYF
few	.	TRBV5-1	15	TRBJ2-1	TGCGCCAGCAGCTTCGGGGGGCCCCCCTACAATGAGCAGTTCTTC	CASSFGGPPYNEQFF
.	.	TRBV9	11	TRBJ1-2	TGTGCCAGCAGCGTAGGCTATGGCTACACCTTC	CASSVGYGYTF
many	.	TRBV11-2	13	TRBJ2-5	TGTGCCAGCAGCTTTGGGGCTCAAGAGACCCAGTACTTC	CASSFGAQETQYF
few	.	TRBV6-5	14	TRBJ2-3	TGTGCCAGCAGTCCGCCGGGGCAGACAGATACGCAGTATTTT	CASSPPGQTDTQYF
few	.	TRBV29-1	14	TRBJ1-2	TGCAGCGTTGATGGGTTAGGTTTGGGCTATGGCTACACCTTC	CSVDGLGLGYGYTF
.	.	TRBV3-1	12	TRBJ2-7	TGTGCCAGCAGCCAAGGCAGGGGTGAGCAGTACTTC	CASSQGRGEQYF
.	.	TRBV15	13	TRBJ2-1	TGTGCCACCGGGGCGTCGTTCTACAATGAGCAGTTCTTC	CATGASFYNEQFF
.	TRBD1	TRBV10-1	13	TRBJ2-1	TGCGCCAGCAGGGGACAGGGGACGGATGAGCAGTTCTTC	CASRGQGTDEQFF
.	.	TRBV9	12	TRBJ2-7	TGTGCCAGCAGCGTAACCGGATCCGAGCAGTACTTC	CASSVTGSEQYF